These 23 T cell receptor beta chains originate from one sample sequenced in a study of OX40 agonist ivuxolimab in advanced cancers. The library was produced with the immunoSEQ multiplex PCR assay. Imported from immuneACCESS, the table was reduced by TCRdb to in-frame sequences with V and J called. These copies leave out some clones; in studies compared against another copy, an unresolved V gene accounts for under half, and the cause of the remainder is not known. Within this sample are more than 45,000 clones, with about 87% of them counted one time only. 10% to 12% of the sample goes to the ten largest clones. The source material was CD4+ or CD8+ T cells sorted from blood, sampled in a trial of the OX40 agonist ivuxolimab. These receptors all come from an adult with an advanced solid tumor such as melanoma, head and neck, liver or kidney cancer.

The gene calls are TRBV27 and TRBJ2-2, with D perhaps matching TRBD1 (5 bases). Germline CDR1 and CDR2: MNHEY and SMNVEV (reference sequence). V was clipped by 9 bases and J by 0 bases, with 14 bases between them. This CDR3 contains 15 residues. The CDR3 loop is CASRQSGPNTGELFF. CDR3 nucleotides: TGTGCCAGTAGACAGTCAGGACCGAACACCGGGGAGCTGTTTTTT.

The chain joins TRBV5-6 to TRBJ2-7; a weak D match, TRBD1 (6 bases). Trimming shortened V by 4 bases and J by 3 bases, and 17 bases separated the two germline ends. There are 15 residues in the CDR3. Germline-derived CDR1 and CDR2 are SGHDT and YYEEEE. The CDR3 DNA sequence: TGTGCCAGCAGCCCCGGACCACAGGGCCACTACGAGCAGTACTTC. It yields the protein CASSPGPQGHYEQYF.

In nucleotides, the CDR3 is TGTGCCAGCAGCTTAGGGGGCAGGGAGTTGTTTTTT. Its translation: CASSLGGRELFF. The V and J genes are TRBV7-9 and TRBJ1-4, with D maybe TRBD1 (5 bases). CDR1 and CDR2 (germline): SEHNR, FQNEAQ (reference sequence). Trimming removed 1 base at V and 15 bases at J, with 12 bases between. The CDR3 runs 12 residues.

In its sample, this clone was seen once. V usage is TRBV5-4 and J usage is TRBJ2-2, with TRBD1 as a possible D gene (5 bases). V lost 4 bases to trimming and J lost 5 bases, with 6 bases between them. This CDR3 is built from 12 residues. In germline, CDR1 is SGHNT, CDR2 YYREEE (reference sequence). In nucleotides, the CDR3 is TGTGCCAGCAGCAAGGGGACCGGGGAGCTGTTTTTT. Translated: CASSKGTGELFF. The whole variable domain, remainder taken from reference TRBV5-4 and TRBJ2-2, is ETGVTQSPTHLIKTRGQQVTLRCSSQSGHNTVSWYQQALGQGPQFIFQYYREEENGRGNFPPRFSGLQFPNYSSELNVNALELDDSALYLCASSKGTGELFFGEGSRLTVL.

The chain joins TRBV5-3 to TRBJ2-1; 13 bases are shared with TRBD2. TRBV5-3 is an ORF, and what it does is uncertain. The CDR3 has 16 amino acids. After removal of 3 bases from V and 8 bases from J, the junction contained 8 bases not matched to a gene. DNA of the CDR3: TGTGCCAGAAGCTACCTGACTAGCGGGGGGCATTATGAGCAGTTCTTC. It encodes CARSYLTSGGHYEQFF.

The CDR3 DNA sequence: TGTGCCAGTACCCTCGTGGGGGGGGAAGAGACCCAGTACTTC. It encodes CASTLVGGEETQYF. The genes are TRBV7-9 and TRBJ2-5, with 7 bases fitting TRBD2. Losses at the gene ends were 9 bases for V and 3 bases for J; bases not matched to a gene: 10. The CDR3 is made up of 14 amino acids. Germline V lookup: CDR1 SEHNR, CDR2 FQNEAQ (reference sequence).

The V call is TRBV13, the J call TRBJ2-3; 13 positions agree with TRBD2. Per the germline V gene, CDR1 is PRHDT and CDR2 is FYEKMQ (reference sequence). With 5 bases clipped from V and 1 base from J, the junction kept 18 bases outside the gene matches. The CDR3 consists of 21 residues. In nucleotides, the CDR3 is TGTGCCAGCAGCAACGGGACTAGCGGGGTACTTCCCCTAGTCGGCACAGATACGCAGTATTTT. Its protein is CASSNGTSGVLPLVGTDTQYF.

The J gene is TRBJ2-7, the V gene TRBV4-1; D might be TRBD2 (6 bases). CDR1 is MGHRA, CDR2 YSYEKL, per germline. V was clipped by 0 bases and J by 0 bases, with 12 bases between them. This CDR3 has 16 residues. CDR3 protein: CASSQDTGAASYEQYF. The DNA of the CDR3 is TGCGCCAGCAGCCAAGATACGGGAGCCGCCTCCTACGAGCAGTACTTC.

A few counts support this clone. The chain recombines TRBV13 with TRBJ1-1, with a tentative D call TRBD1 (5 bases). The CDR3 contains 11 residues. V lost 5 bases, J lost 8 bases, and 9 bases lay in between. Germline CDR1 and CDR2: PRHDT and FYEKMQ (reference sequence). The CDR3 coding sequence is TGTGCCAGCAGCCGGGGCGCAGAAGCTTTCTTT. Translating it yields CASSRGAEAFF.

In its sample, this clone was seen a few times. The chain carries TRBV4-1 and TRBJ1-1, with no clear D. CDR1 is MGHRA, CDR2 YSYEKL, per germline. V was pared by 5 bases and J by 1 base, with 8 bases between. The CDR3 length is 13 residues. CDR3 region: CASSVTENTEAFF. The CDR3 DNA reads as TGCGCCAGCAGCGTTACAGAGAACACTGAAGCTTTCTTT.

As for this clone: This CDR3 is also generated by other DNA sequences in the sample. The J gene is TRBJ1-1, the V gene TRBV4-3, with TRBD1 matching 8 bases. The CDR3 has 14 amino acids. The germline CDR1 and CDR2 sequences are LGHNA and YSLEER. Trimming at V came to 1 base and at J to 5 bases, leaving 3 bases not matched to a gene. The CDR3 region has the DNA TGCGCCAGCAGCCAAGGGACAGGGCGTACTGAAGCTTTCTTT. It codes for CASSQGTGRTEAFF.

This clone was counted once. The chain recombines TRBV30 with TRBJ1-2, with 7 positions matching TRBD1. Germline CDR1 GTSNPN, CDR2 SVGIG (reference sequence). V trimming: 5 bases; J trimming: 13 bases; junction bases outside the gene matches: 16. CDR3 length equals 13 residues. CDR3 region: CAWGVGYRGLGTF. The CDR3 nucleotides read TGTGCCTGGGGGGTTGGGTACAGGGGACTAGGCACCTTC.

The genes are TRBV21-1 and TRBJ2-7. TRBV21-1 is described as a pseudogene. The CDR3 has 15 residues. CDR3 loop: CASSPSSGALGEQYF. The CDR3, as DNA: TGTGCCAGCAGCCCTTCCTCGGGGGCTCTTGGCGAGCAGTACTTC.

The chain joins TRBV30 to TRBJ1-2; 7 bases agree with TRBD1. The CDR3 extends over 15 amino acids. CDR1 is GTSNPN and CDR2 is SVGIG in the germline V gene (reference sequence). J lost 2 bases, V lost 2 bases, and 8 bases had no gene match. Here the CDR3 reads CAWSLKGAWNYGYTF. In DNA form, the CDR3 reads TGTGCCTGGAGTCTAAAGGGGGCCTGGAACTATGGCTACACCTTC. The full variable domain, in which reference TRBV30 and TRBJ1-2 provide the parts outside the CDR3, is SQTIHQWPATLVQPVGSPLSLECTVEGTSNPNLYWYRQAAGRGLQLLFYSVGIGQISSEVPQNLSASRPQDRQFILSSKKLLLSDSGFYLCAWSLKGAWNYGYTFGSGTRLTVV.

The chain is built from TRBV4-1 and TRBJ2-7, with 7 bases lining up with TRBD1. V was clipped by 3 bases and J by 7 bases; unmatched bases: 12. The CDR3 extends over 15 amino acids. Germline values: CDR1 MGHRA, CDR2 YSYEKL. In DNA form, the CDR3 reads TGCGCCAGCAGCCAGCGGACAGGCTCGAGCACTGAGCAGTACTTC. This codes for CASSQRTGSSTEQYF.

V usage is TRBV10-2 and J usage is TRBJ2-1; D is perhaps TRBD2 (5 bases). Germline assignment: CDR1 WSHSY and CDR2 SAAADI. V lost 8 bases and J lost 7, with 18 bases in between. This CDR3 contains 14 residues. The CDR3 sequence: CASRPREPYNEQFF. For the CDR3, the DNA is TGCGCCAGCCGTCCGAGGGAGCCTTATAATGAGCAGTTCTTC.

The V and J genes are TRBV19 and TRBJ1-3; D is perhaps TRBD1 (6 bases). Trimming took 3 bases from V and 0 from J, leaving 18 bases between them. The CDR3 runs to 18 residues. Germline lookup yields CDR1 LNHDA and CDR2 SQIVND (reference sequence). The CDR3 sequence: CASSIPVWDTSSGNTIYF. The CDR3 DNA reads TGTGCCAGTAGTATCCCAGTCTGGGACACAAGCTCTGGAAACACCATATATTTT.

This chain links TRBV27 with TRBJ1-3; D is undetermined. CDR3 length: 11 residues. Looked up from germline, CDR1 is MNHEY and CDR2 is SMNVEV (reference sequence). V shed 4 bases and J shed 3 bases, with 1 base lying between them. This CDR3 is CASSYGNTIYF. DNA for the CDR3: TGTGCCAGCAGTTATGGAAACACCATATATTTT.

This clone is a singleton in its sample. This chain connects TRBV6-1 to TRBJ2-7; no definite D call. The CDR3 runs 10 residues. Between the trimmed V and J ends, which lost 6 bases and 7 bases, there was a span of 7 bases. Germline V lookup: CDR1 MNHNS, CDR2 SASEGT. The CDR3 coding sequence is TGTGCCAGCAGGAGCGTAGAGCAGTACTTC. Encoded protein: CASRSVEQYF.

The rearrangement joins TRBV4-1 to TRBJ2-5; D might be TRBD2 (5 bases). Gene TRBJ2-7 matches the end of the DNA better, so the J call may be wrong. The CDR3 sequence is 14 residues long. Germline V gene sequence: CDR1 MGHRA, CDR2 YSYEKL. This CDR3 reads CASSQGAGRDEQYF. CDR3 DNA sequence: TGCGCCAGCAGCCAAGGGGCGGGTCGCGACGAGCAGTACTTC.

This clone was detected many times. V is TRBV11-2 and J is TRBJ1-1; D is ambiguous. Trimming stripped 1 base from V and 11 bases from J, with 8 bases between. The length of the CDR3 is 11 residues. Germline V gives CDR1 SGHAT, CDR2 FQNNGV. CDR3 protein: CASSLGLLAFF. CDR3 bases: TGTGCCAGCAGCTTAGGGCTTTTGGCTTTCTTT.

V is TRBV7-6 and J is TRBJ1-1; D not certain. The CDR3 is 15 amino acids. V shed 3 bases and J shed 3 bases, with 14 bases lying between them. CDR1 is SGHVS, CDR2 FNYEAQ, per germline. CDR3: CASSFSLGRDTEAFF. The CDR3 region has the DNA TGTGCCAGCAGCTTCTCCTTAGGACGAGACACTGAAGCTTTCTTT.

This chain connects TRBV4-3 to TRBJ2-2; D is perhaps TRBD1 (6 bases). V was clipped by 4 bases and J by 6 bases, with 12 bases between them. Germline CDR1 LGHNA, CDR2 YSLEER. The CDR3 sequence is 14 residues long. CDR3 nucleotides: TGCGCCAGCAGCCTACACAGGGTTTCCGGGGAGCTGTTTTTT. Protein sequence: CASSLHRVSGELFF.